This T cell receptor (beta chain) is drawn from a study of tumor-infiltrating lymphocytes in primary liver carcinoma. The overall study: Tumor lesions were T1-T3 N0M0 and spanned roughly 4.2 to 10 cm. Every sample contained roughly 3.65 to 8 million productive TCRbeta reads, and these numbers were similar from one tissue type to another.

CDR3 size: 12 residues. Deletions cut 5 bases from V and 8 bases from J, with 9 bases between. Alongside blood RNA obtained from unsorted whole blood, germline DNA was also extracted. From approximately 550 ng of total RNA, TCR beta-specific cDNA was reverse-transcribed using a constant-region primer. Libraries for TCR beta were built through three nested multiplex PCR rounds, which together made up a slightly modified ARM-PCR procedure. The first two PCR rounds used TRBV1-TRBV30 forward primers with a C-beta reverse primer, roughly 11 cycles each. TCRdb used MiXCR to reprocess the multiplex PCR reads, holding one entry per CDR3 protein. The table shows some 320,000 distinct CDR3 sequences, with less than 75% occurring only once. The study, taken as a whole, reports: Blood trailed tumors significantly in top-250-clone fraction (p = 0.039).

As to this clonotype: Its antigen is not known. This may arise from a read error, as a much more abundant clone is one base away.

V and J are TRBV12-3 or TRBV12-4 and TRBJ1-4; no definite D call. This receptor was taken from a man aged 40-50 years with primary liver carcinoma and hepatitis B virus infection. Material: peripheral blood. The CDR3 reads CASSRRLEKLFF. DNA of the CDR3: TGTGCCAGCAGTCGTAGGTTAGAAAAACTGTTTTTT.